This note documents a single T cell receptor beta chain sequence. This clonotype was observed a handful of times. The antigen it recognizes is unknown. Base qualities are missing; no much larger clone stands one base away. This sample was sequenced with an Illumina HiSeq 1500. Using fastp trimming at Q25 and MiXCR clonotype assembly, TCRdb reanalyzed the public sequencing data and kept in-frame beta chains. When rows share a CDR3 protein, they turn into one entry using the most common DNA and genes. The sample contains about 250,000 distinct CDR3 sequences, approximately 15% of them found a single time. Jointly, the top ten make up 40% to 55% of the sample. From the cysteine through the phenylalanine, the CDR3 covers 15 amino acids. Solely the CDR3 DNA is kept, with 45 bases framed from the first base. Trimming removed 0 bases from V and 5 bases from J, leaving 12 bases between the germline ends. Via the germline V gene, CDR1 is SNHLY and CDR2 FYNNEI.

This record comes from a study of T cell repertoires in cytomegalovirus infection (dated by TCRdb to the late 2010s). For the wider study: Because public TCR beta signatures pointed to carriage of CMV infection together with the matching HLA type, the HLA type of each donor mattered for the analysis.

Study-wide conclusions, independent of this receptor: The ex vivo response was dominated by HLA-C-restricted CMV-specific TCR beta clonotypes, which also provided the single most frequent clonotype in two of eight donors. In both this cohort and an independent roughly 400-donor cohort, the cumulative frequency of public TCR beta family members distinguished carriers of CMV infection plus the relevant HLA type.

The TCR originated in a human donor in good health (CMV status not recorded). Some clones in this sample may be carry-over from other donors' samples. Sequenced input: CD8+ T cells from PBMCs. This receptor chain uses TRBV2 and TRBJ2-3; the D gene is unclear. The nucleotide sequence reads TGTGCCAGCAGTGAAGCGTGGAGAGGCGAAGATACGCAGTATTTT. The translation is CASSEAWRGEDTQYF.